What follows is one TCR beta chain and its context. This entry belongs to a study of blood T cell repertoires in COVID-19. Study context: Some COVID-19 samples were acute and others convalescent; all came from the United States, Italy and Spain. T cells, B-cell-depleted T cells, or PBMCs provided the cDNA or gDNA that served as material.

Original data processing: Amplifying reference gene primers gave estimates of nucleated cell counts. Profiling relied on immunoSEQ multiplex PCR, and the TCRdb table lists in-frame clones only, not all of them. V and J calls and clone size are given by that table; D and trimming were obtained from the DNA. In the table there are 85,000 to 130,000 clones, roughly two thirds of which are singletons. The CDR3 loop spans 16 amino acids. Germline V gene data show CDR1 as SGHDT and CDR2 as YYEEEE. The V segment lost 4 bases and the J segment 0 bases; nucleotides outside the gene matches: 7. Sequencing used peripheral blood. The receptor comes from a human donor with acute or convalescent COVID-19. The donor label of this sample is uncertain. The chain uses TRBV5-6 and TRBJ2-3, with TRBD2 identical over 8 bases. In DNA, the CDR3 is TGTGCCAGCAGCCATTTTAGCGGGGTGAGCACAGATACGCAGTATTTT. Translation: CASSHFSGVSTDTQYF. The complete variable domain, with remaining parts taken from reference TRBV5-6 and TRBJ2-3, reads DAGVTQSPTHLIKTRGQQVTLRCSPKSGHDTVSWYQQALGQGPQFIFQYYEEEERQRGNFPDRFSGHQFPNYSSELNVNALLLGDSALYLCASSHFSGVSTDTQYFGPGTRLTVL.